A single sample gave rise to the 25 T cell receptor beta chains below, sequenced in a study of cytomegalovirus exposure and HLA in healthy donors. The protocol was immunoSEQ multiplex PCR, while the TCRdb copy is restricted to in-frame clones and leaves out a portion. The data contain about 120,000 clones, roughly nine tenths of them singletons. Sample: PBMCs. Every receptor here comes from a woman aged 18-29 years in good health and CMV-seronegative.

The chain employs TRBV29-1 and TRBJ2-5; 8 bases map to TRBD1. From germline, CDR1 is SQVTM and CDR2 ANQGSEA. The CDR3 is made up of 12 amino acids. Germline trimming cut 7 bases from V and 2 bases from J; bases unmatched to any gene: 3. The CDR3 DNA reads as TGCAGCGCGGACAGGGATCAAGAGACCCAGTACTTC. Its protein is CSADRDQETQYF.

This clone has only one observation. The chain couples TRBV27 to TRBJ2-3, with TRBD2 identical over 7 bases. Germline loops: CDR1 MNHEY, CDR2 SMNVEV (reference sequence). The ends lost 6 bases at V and 5 bases at J; junction bases unmatched: 17. This CDR3 region has 17 residues. The CDR3 DNA reads TGTGCCAGCAGGCCGATAGGCAGCGGGGTTCTGGTAGATACGCAGTATTTT. Its translation is CASRPIGSGVLVDTQYF.

CDR3 loop: CASGEGLSNTGELFF. The DNA of the CDR3 is TGTGCCAGCGGCGAGGGACTATCGAACACCGGGGAGCTGTTTTTT. V and J are TRBV7-9 and TRBJ2-2; 7 bases match TRBD2. Germline lookup yields CDR1 SEHNR and CDR2 FQNEAQ (reference sequence). The CDR3 totals 15 residues. V lost 8 bases to trimming and J lost 0 bases; unmatched junction nucleotides: 6.

This chain connects TRBV19 to TRBJ2-7; D uncertain. V was clipped by 1 base and J by 0 bases, with 7 bases between them. The CDR3 sequence is 14 residues long. From germline, CDR1 is LNHDA and CDR2 SQIVND (reference sequence). The CDR3 region has the DNA TGTGCCAGTAGTATAGTTTCCTCCTCCTACGAGCAGTACTTC. It codes for CASSIVSSSYEQYF.

This rearrangement joins TRBV21-1 to TRBJ2-1; the table's D call TRBD2 went unverified against the DNA. TRBV21-1 constitutes a pseudogene. The CDR3 consists of 16 residues. CDR3 DNA: TGTGCCAGCAGCACCGCGGGCTATGGGCCAAACAATGAGCAGTTCTTC. Its translation is CASSTAGYGPNNEQFF.

V is TRBV7-2 and J is TRBJ1-3; D is perhaps TRBD1 (6 bases). CDR3 size: 16 residues. V dropped 1 base and J dropped 2 bases, with 12 bases sitting between them. Germline V lookup: CDR1 SGHTA, CDR2 FQGNSA. DNA of the CDR3: TGTGCCAGCAGCTTAGGGGGGCGGCCTGCTGGAAACACCATATATTTT. Translating gives CASSLGGRPAGNTIYF. Filled out from reference TRBV7-2 and TRBJ1-3, the complete variable domain reads GAGVSQSPSNKVTEKGKDVELRCDPISGHTALYWYRQSLGQGLEFLIYFQGNSAPDKSGLPSDRFSAERTGGSVSTLTIQRTQQEDSAVYLCASSLGGRPAGNTIYFGEGSWLTVV.

The rearrangement joins TRBV4-3 to TRBJ2-5; D is perhaps TRBD1 (6 bases). This CDR3 region has 15 residues. Trimming removed 3 bases from V and 5 bases from J, with 16 bases in between. Per germline, CDR1 LGHNA and CDR2 YSLEER. The CDR3 coding sequence is TGCGCCAGCAGCCAGGCCCTTGACAGGTTTGAGACCCAGTACTTC. Translated: CASSQALDRFETQYF.

The CDR3 sequence is CASSKGEGELFF. DNA of the CDR3: TGTGCCAGCAGCAAAGGGGAGGGGGAGCTGTTTTTT. J is TRBJ2-2 and V is TRBV21-1; TRBD2 reflects the table's D call only, with no check against the DNA. TRBV21-1 represents a pseudogene. The CDR3 has 12 residues.

The J gene is TRBJ1-5, the V gene TRBV28; D remains ambiguous. This CDR3 contains 20 residues. Germline V lookup: CDR1 MDHEN, CDR2 SYDVKM. V gave up 7 bases and J gave up 5 bases, with 33 bases separating them. CDR3 protein: CASIAGFLEGYLPKDQPQHF. The CDR3, as DNA: TGTGCCAGCATTGCAGGTTTCCTAGAGGGATATCTCCCCAAGGATCAGCCCCAGCATTTT.

This chain joins TRBV6-1 and TRBJ1-4; D is unclear. The CDR3 spans 11 residues. Germline V gene data show CDR1 as MNHNS and CDR2 as SASEGT. Deletions cut 5 bases from V and 12 bases from J, with 10 bases between. The CDR3: CASSTGVELFF. The CDR3 DNA follows: TGTGCCAGCAGTACGGGAGTGGAACTGTTTTTT.

The chain couples TRBV6-1 to TRBJ2-1, with TRBD1 matching 7 bases. The ends lost 3 bases at V and 10 bases at J; junction bases unmatched: 12. CDR1 and CDR2 from the germline V gene are MNHNS and SASEGT. This CDR3 contains 15 residues. The CDR3 loop is CASSDQGQPSPEQFF. DNA for the CDR3: TGTGCCAGCAGTGATCAGGGACAGCCCTCCCCGGAGCAGTTCTTC.

CDR3 bases: TGTGCCAGCAGCCCCGGGACAGGGGGTTACGAGCAGTACTTC. It is translated as CASSPGTGGYEQYF. The genes are TRBV14 and TRBJ2-7, with 11 nucleotides matching TRBD1. The V segment lost 4 bases and the J segment 4 bases; nucleotides outside the gene matches: 3. Germline CDR1 SGHDN, CDR2 FVKESK. The CDR3 length is 14 residues.

The chain has TRBV7-2 and TRBJ2-3; D might be TRBD2 (5 bases). The CDR3 contains 15 residues. Looked up from germline, CDR1 is SGHTA and CDR2 is FQGNSA. Trimming took off 5 bases at V and 3 bases at J, with 15 bases between the two ends. The CDR3 nucleotides read TGTGCCAGCAGCCGCCAAGAGGGCCTGACAGATACGCAGTATTTT. This sequence encodes CASSRQEGLTDTQYF.

The DNA of the CDR3 is TGTGCCTGGAACGGACAGGGGAGGAATCAGCCCCAGCATTTT. Translation: CAWNGQGRNQPQHF. The J gene is TRBJ1-5, the V gene TRBV30; TRBD1 matches at 9 bases. Trimming cost V 4 bases and J 4 bases; bases outside gene matches: 5. In germline, CDR1 is GTSNPN, CDR2 SVGIG (reference sequence). The CDR3 consists of 14 residues.

This clone turned up a few times. The gene calls are TRBV28 and TRBJ1-1, with D perhaps matching TRBD1 (6 bases). Germline V gene data show CDR1 as MDHEN and CDR2 as SYDVKM. The CDR3 runs to 14 residues. V dropped 5 bases and J dropped 1 base, with 11 bases sitting between them. The CDR3: CASSLRGWNTEAFF. The CDR3 DNA is TGTGCCAGCAGTCTTAGGGGGTGGAACACTGAAGCTTTCTTT.

V and J are TRBV11-2 and TRBJ2-7, with 10 positions matching TRBD1. Germline loops: CDR1 SGHAT, CDR2 FQNNGV. CDR3 length: 16 amino acids. V shed 3 bases, J shed 4 bases, and the junction held 9 bases outside the gene matches. The CDR3 protein is CASSFRSGQGLYEQYF. The CDR3 nucleotides read TGTGCCAGCAGCTTTCGATCGGGACAGGGGCTTTACGAGCAGTACTTC.

The chain uses TRBV18 and TRBJ2-1; 10 nucleotides agree with TRBD2. V trimming: 3 bases; J trimming: 7 bases; junction bases outside the gene matches: 9. Germline CDR1 is KGHSH and CDR2 is LQKENI. There are 16 residues in the CDR3. DNA for the CDR3: TGTGCCAGCTCACCGACCGGGACTAGCGCGTTAAATGAGCAGTTCTTC. As protein: CASSPTGTSALNEQFF.

V usage is TRBV28 and J usage is TRBJ2-7; 8 nucleotides line up with TRBD2. The CDR3 extends over 14 amino acids. V was clipped by 8 bases and J by 2 bases; unmatched bases: 8. Germline V gene data show CDR1 as MDHEN and CDR2 as SYDVKM. The CDR3 DNA follows: TGTGCCAGCGACGGGGGGGACAACCCCTACGAGCAGTACTTC. This gives the protein CASDGGDNPYEQYF. Using reference TRBV28 and TRBJ2-7 for the parts outside the CDR3, the full variable domain is DVKVTQSSRYLVKRTGEKVFLECVQDMDHENMFWYRQDPGLGLRLIYFSYDVKMKEKGDIPEGYSVSREKKERFSLILESASTNQTSMYLCASDGGDNPYEQYFGPGTRLTVT.

V is TRBV28 and J is TRBJ2-1; D not resolved. The length of the CDR3 is 19 residues. The germline V and J ends were trimmed by 4 bases and 15 bases, with 37 bases remaining between them. CDR1 and CDR2 from the germline V gene are MDHEN and SYDVKM. CDR3 residues: CASSSVFSAERSPTNEVFF. The CDR3 bases are TGTGCCAGCAGTTCTGTGTTTAGTGCTGAGAGATCTCCTACGAATGAGGTGTTCTTC. The full variable domain, in which reference TRBV28 and TRBJ2-1 provide the parts outside the CDR3, is DVKVTQSSRYLVKRTGEKVFLECVQDMDHENMFWYRQDPGLGLRLIYFSYDVKMKEKGDIPEGYSVSREKKERFSLILESASTNQTSMYLCASSSVFSAERSPTNEVFFGPGTRLTVL.

This clone was counted a single time. This chain uses TRBV5-1 with TRBJ2-6; D unresolved. V was shortened by 3 bases and J by 0 bases, with 7 bases between the two germline ends. This CDR3 is 15 amino acids long. Germline V lookup: CDR1 SGHRS, CDR2 YFSETQ. The CDR3 region is CASSSLSSGANVLTF. CDR3 nucleotides: TGCGCCAGCAGCTCTCTGAGCTCTGGGGCCAACGTCCTGACTTTC. The full variable domain, with the rest looked up from reference TRBV5-1 and TRBJ2-6, is KAGVTQTPRYLIKTRGQQVTLSCSPISGHRSVSWYQQTPGQGLQFLFEYFSETQRNKGNFPGRFSGRQFSNSRSEMNVSTLELGDSALYLCASSSLSSGANVLTFGAGSRLTVL.

This clone was seen a single time. The chain employs TRBV28 and TRBJ1-2, with D possibly being TRBD1 (5 bases). V lost 5 bases and J 4 bases, leaving 11 bases between the germline ends. The CDR3 spans 13 residues. Germline values: CDR1 MDHEN, CDR2 SYDVKM. The CDR3 DNA reads as TGTGCCAGCAGTACGACAGAGCCCTATGGCTACACCTTC. This gives the protein CASSTTEPYGYTF.

The gene calls are TRBV30 and TRBJ2-5; TRBD2 is a possible D gene (6 bases). Trimming stripped 6 bases from V and 4 bases from J, with 12 bases between. Per germline, CDR1 GTSNPN and CDR2 SVGIG (reference sequence). The CDR3 extends over 12 amino acids. As DNA, the CDR3 is TGTGCCTGCGGGGGATACATAGAGACCCAGTACTTC. Its translation is CACGGYIETQYF. Drawing the rest from reference TRBV30 and TRBJ2-5, the complete variable domain is SQTIHQWPATLVQPVGSPLSLECTVEGTSNPNLYWYRQAAGRGLQLLFYSVGIGQISSEVPQNLSASRPQDRQFILSSKKLLLSDSGFYLCACGGYIETQYFGPGTRLLVL.

This chain joins TRBV6-5 and TRBJ1-3, with D perhaps matching TRBD1 (6 bases). The germline V gene encodes CDR1 MNHEY and CDR2 SVGAGI. With 2 bases removed from V and 4 bases from J, the gap between germline ends came to 9 bases. The CDR3 spans 14 residues. CDR3 loop: CASSYGTGGNTIYF. The CDR3 bases are TGTGCCAGCAGTTACGGTACAGGGGGAAACACCATATATTTT.

The chain recombines TRBV7-9 with TRBJ1-3; 8 bases align to TRBD1. The V segment lost 5 bases and the J segment 2 bases; nucleotides outside the gene matches: 5. The CDR3 is 15 amino acids. Germline values: CDR1 SEHNR, CDR2 FQNEAQ (reference sequence). The CDR3 DNA sequence: TGTGCCAGCAGCATTCAACAGGGGGCTGGAAACACCATATATTTT. It yields the protein CASSIQQGAGNTIYF.

This sequence joins TRBV2 and TRBJ2-2; tentative D call: TRBD1 (6 bases). Trimming left V 5 bases short and J 4 bases short, with 11 bases between. The CDR3 runs 14 residues. Germline CDR1 is SNHLY and CDR2 is FYNNEI. The CDR3 sequence: CASSSDRSTGELFF. The DNA for the CDR3 is TGTGCCAGCAGTTCAGACAGGAGCACCGGGGAGCTGTTTTTT.